This passage covers 28 T cell receptor beta chains from one sample sequenced in a study of cytomegalovirus exposure and HLA in healthy donors. The PCR made use of 60 Vbeta and 13 Jbeta primers. This table comes from immunoSEQ multiplex PCR, and its TCRdb copy is limited to in-frame clones, with some not included. This sample has some 120,000 clones, with around 74% found just once. The sample taken for sequencing was PBMCs. The receptors derive from a man aged 40-49 years in good health and CMV-seropositive.

The rearrangement joins TRBV19 to TRBJ1-2; D is possibly TRBD1 (6 bases). Trimming shortened V by 6 bases and J by 4 bases, and 9 bases separated the two germline ends. This CDR3 comprises 12 residues. Germline CDR1 and CDR2: LNHDA and SQIVND (reference sequence). The CDR3 DNA reads TGTGCCAGTAGGACAGGCCCCTATGGCTACACCTTC. Amino acids: CASRTGPYGYTF.

A few counts support this clone. The chain couples TRBV4-2 to TRBJ2-7, with 10 nucleotides matching TRBD2. The CDR3 runs to 14 residues. The V and J ends lost 5 bases and 6 bases, in that order; junction bases with no gene match: 7. Germline V gives CDR1 LGHNA, CDR2 YNFKEQ. CDR3 residues: CASSALAGVSEQYF. The CDR3 region has the DNA TGTGCCAGCAGCGCCCTAGCGGGAGTGAGCGAGCAGTACTTC.

V is TRBV29-1 and J is TRBJ2-7; 8 positions match TRBD2. Trimming at V came to 7 bases and at J to 2 bases, leaving 4 bases not matched to a gene. Germline V CDR1 and CDR2: SQVTM, ANQGSEA. The CDR3 is made up of 12 amino acids. The CDR3 spells CSGREGPYEQYF. As DNA, the CDR3 is TGCAGCGGCCGGGAGGGCCCCTACGAGCAGTACTTC.

The CDR3: CAISDVWLAGGNQETQYF. CDR3 in DNA: TGTGCCATCAGTGATGTATGGCTAGCGGGGGGGAACCAAGAGACCCAGTACTTC. The chain employs TRBV10-3 and TRBJ2-5; 12 nucleotides agree with TRBD2. This CDR3 is 18 amino acids long. Germline values: CDR1 ENHRY, CDR2 SYGVKD. V gave up 3 bases and J gave up 0 bases; unmatched junction bases: 8.

This sequence joins TRBV5-1 and TRBJ1-2; a possible D gene is TRBD1 (6 bases). With 4 bases removed from V and 5 bases from J, the gap between germline ends came to 18 bases. The CDR3 is 15 residues long. From germline, CDR1 is SGHRS and CDR2 YFSETQ. The CDR3: CASSPRGDYSYGYTF. The CDR3 DNA is TGCGCCAGCAGCCCGAGGGGGGACTACTCTTATGGCTACACCTTC.

V usage is TRBV14 and J usage is TRBJ1-3; 8 bases map to TRBD1. Germline V gene data show CDR1 as SGHDN and CDR2 as FVKESK. The CDR3 covers 14 residues. The V segment lost 6 bases and the J segment 4 bases; nucleotides outside the gene matches: 5. CDR3 loop: CASRPTGEGNTIYF. Here the CDR3 DNA reads TGTGCCAGCAGACCGACAGGGGAGGGAAACACCATATATTTT.

This chain connects TRBV4-1 to TRBJ1-1; D is unresolved. V shed 1 base and J shed 13 bases, with 16 bases lying between them. CDR1 is MGHRA and CDR2 is YSYEKL in the germline V gene. The CDR3 is made up of 13 amino acids. This CDR3 is CASSQGLGRSGFF. Here the CDR3 DNA reads TGCGCCAGCAGCCAAGGGCTAGGGAGGAGTGGTTTCTTT.

The chain has TRBV6-1 and TRBJ1-5; 7 bases are a match to TRBD1. V lost 6 bases to trimming and J lost 4 bases; unmatched junction nucleotides: 3. The CDR3 runs to 13 residues. Germline CDR1 reads MNHNS; CDR2 reads SASEGT. The CDR3 DNA is TGTGCCAGCAGAAGGGGGCTAAATCAGCCCCAGCATTTT. Translation: CASRRGLNQPQHF.

The J gene is TRBJ1-5, the V gene TRBV27, with 9 bases identical to TRBD1. Germline CDR1 and CDR2: MNHEY and SMNVEV (reference sequence). This CDR3 has 15 amino acids. Trimming took 2 bases from V and 5 from J; bases not matched to a gene: 4. For the CDR3, the DNA is TGTGCCAGCAGTTTAGGGACAGGGACCCATCAGCCCCAGCATTTT. Translated: CASSLGTGTHQPQHF.

The chain is built from TRBV28 and TRBJ1-1; 8 bases map to TRBD1. The V and J ends lost 2 bases and 6 bases, in that order; junction bases with no gene match: 5. This CDR3 contains 14 residues. Germline loops: CDR1 MDHEN, CDR2 SYDVKM. For the CDR3, the DNA is TGTGCCAGCAGTTTACAGGGGGCAAAAGCTGAAGCTTTCTTT. Protein: CASSLQGAKAEAFF.

The CDR3 region has the DNA TGTGCCAGCAGCTTAAAGGGTGTAGGGGGATCCTCCTACGAGCAGTACTTC. Translating gives CASSLKGVGGSSYEQYF. The chain links TRBV7-3 to TRBJ2-7; TRBD1 is a possible D gene (6 bases). Trimming cost V 1 base and J 0 bases, with 16 bases left between them. The CDR3 extends over 17 amino acids. Germline CDR1 is SGHTA and CDR2 is FQGTGA.

This clone has at least ten counts. V gene TRBV10-2 combines with J gene TRBJ1-5, with D unresolved. This CDR3 has 13 residues. With 4 bases removed from V and 6 bases from J, the gap between germline ends came to 10 bases. The germline gives CDR1 WSHSY, CDR2 SAAADI. The CDR3 DNA is TGCGCCAGCAGTGGAGGGAGTGGTCAGCCCCAGCATTTT. Translating gives CASSGGSGQPQHF.

This chain uses TRBV11-2 with TRBJ2-1, with 8 nucleotides matching TRBD1. J gave up 6 bases and V 5 bases, and 15 bases lay outside the gene matches. Germline V gene sequence: CDR1 SGHAT, CDR2 FQNNGV. The CDR3 length is 17 residues. CDR3 loop: CASSIIPGTGIPNEQFF. Here the CDR3 DNA reads TGTGCCAGCAGCATTATTCCCGGGACAGGAATTCCCAATGAGCAGTTCTTC.

The chain carries TRBV9 and TRBJ2-3, with 7 nucleotides matching TRBD2. Germline trimming cut 0 bases from V and 6 bases from J; bases unmatched to any gene: 13. Germline V gene sequence: CDR1 SGDLS, CDR2 YYNGEE. The CDR3 loop spans 17 amino acids. Written as DNA, the CDR3 is TGTGCCAGCAGCGTAGGGGGGGGTTCCTTTCCGGCCGATACGCAGTATTTT. Translation gives CASSVGGGSFPADTQYF. Supplemented by reference TRBV9 and TRBJ2-3, the full variable domain reads DSGVTQTPKHLITATGQRVTLRCSPRSGDLSVYWYQQSLDQGLQFLIQYYNGEERAKGNILERFSAQQFPDLHSELNLSSLELGDSALYFCASSVGGGSFPADTQYFGPGTRLTVL.

This clone came up a few times. This chain links TRBV28 with TRBJ1-1, with TRBD1 identical over 7 bases. This CDR3 is built from 15 residues. The germline V gene has CDR1 MDHEN and CDR2 SYDVKM. The V segment lost 4 bases and the J segment 4 bases; nucleotides outside the gene matches: 9. This CDR3 is CASSSTGTPSTEAFF. In DNA, the CDR3 is TGTGCCAGCAGTTCGACAGGGACCCCCTCCACTGAAGCTTTCTTT.

V is TRBV13 and J is TRBJ1-1; no clear D. The V end lost 2 bases, the J end lost 8 bases, and 15 bases lay between the germline ends. The germline gives CDR1 PRHDT, CDR2 FYEKMQ (reference sequence). This CDR3 is 14 amino acids long. The CDR3 DNA is TGTGCCAGCAGCTTATGGGCGAACGGAATCGAAGCTTTCTTT. Its protein product is CASSLWANGIEAFF.

The CDR3 sequence: CASSLTRGPKETQYF. Here the CDR3 DNA reads TGCGCCAGCAGCCTGACTAGAGGACCCAAAGAGACCCAGTACTTC. The chain is built from TRBV5-1 and TRBJ2-5, with a tentative D call TRBD2 (6 bases). The CDR3 consists of 15 residues. From germline, CDR1 is SGHRS and CDR2 YFSETQ. The V end lost 4 bases, the J end lost 3 bases, and 16 bases lay between the germline ends. The whole variable domain, remainder taken from reference TRBV5-1 and TRBJ2-5, is KAGVTQTPRYLIKTRGQQVTLSCSPISGHRSVSWYQQTPGQGLQFLFEYFSETQRNKGNFPGRFSGRQFSNSRSEMNVSTLELGDSALYLCASSLTRGPKETQYFGPGTRLLVL.

The chain couples TRBV7-2 to TRBJ2-5; D gene ambiguous. Near its end, the DNA agrees better with TRBJ2-7, so the J call may be wrong. Germline CDR1 is SGHTA and CDR2 is FQGNSA. The CDR3 contains 16 residues. CDR3: CASSSPSRYHSYEQYF. The CDR3 region has the DNA TGTGCCAGCAGCTCCCCCTCGAGGTACCACTCCTACGAGCAGTACTTC.

V and J are TRBV5-4 and TRBJ2-1, with 8 bases matching TRBD2. The CDR3 is 15 residues long. V gave up 0 bases and J gave up 5 bases; unmatched junction bases: 4. Germline V gene lookup returns CDR1 SGHNT and CDR2 YYREEE (reference sequence). CDR3: CASSLGLAGNNEQFF. CDR3 DNA: TGTGCCAGCAGCTTGGGGCTAGCGGGCAACAATGAGCAGTTCTTC.

This clone appeared a few times. The chain carries TRBV11-3 and TRBJ2-7, with TRBD2 matching over 14 bases. Per germline, CDR1 SGHNT and CDR2 YENEEA. This CDR3 has 17 amino acids. With V trimmed by 1 base and J by 6 bases, 8 bases remained unmatched. CDR3 region: CASSLGGGLAGDGEQYF. The DNA of the CDR3 is TGTGCCAGCAGCTTAGGGGGGGGACTAGCGGGAGATGGCGAGCAGTACTTC.

The chain has TRBV7-9 and TRBJ2-1; TRBD2 matches 7 bases. CDR3 length: 14 residues. Germline CDR1 SEHNR, CDR2 FQNEAQ (reference sequence). V gave up 11 bases and J gave up 0 bases; unmatched junction bases: 7. CDR3 residues: CAASAGSSYNEQFF. In DNA, the CDR3 is TGTGCCGCATCAGCGGGAAGCTCCTACAATGAGCAGTTCTTC.

The gene calls are TRBV2 and TRBJ1-3; a possible D gene is TRBD1 (6 bases). The germline V and J ends were trimmed by 4 bases and 0 bases, with 10 bases remaining between them. The CDR3 loop spans 15 amino acids. CDR1 is SNHLY, CDR2 FYNNEI, per germline. CDR3 in DNA: TGTGCCAGCAGTGGACAGGTTTTCTCTGGAAACACCATATATTTT. Protein product: CASSGQVFSGNTIYF.

The chain uses TRBV6-5 and TRBJ1-1; TRBD1 matches at 9 bases. The CDR3 spans 15 residues. Losses at the gene ends were 0 bases for V and 3 bases for J; bases not matched to a gene: 2. The germline V gene has CDR1 MNHEY and CDR2 SVGAGI. The CDR3 spells CASSYSRTGDTEAFF. The CDR3 region has the DNA TGTGCCAGCAGTTACTCCAGGACAGGGGACACTGAAGCTTTCTTT.

The chain recombines TRBV27 with TRBJ2-1; possibly TRBD2 for D (5 bases). The V gene lost 7 bases and the J gene lost 6 bases, with 16 bases spanning the gap. This CDR3 is built from 14 residues. CDR1 and CDR2 from the germline V gene are MNHEY and SMNVEV (reference sequence). The CDR3 reads CASTRAGLSNEQFF. The CDR3 bases are TGTGCCAGCACCCGCGCGGGCCTTAGCAATGAGCAGTTCTTC.

The chain is built from TRBV2 and TRBJ2-7; the D gene is possibly TRBD2 (5 bases). Deletions cut 3 bases from V and 4 bases from J, with 7 bases between. CDR3 length: 12 residues. Germline-derived CDR1 and CDR2 are SNHLY and FYNNEI. The CDR3 DNA reads as TGTGCCAGCAGTGATGGAGGTTACGAGCAGTACTTC. Protein: CASSDGGYEQYF.

V is TRBV1 and J is TRBJ2-3; the table's D call TRBD2 went unverified against the DNA. TRBV1 is listed as a pseudogene. There are 19 residues in the CDR3. The CDR3 loop reads CTSSQEKRDSGGGTDTQYF. DNA of the CDR3: TGCACCAGCAGCCAAGAAAAGAGGGATAGCGGGGGGGGCACAGATACGCAGTATTTT.

The chain combines TRBV28 with TRBJ1-4, with 7 bases matching TRBD1. V was pared by 0 bases and J by 7 bases, with 8 bases of the junction left unmatched. CDR3 length: 16 amino acids. Germline V CDR1 and CDR2: MDHEN, SYDVKM. CDR3 DNA: TGTGCCAGCAGTTTATGGGGTGAGGGGGCGGGTGAAAAACTGTTTTTT. Its translation: CASSLWGEGAGEKLFF.

About this clone: The junction differs from germline at one of its ends, possibly a read error. The V call is TRBV7-7, the J call TRBJ2-5, with D hard to call. Germline CDR1 is SSHAT and CDR2 is FNYEAQ (reference sequence). This CDR3 contains 14 residues. The CDR3: CASSPIALEETQYF. CDR3 DNA: TGTGCTAGCAGTCCTATTGCCCTCGAAGAGACCCAGTACTTC.